Shown below are 7 T cell receptor beta chains from a single sample sequenced in a study of glioma-infiltrating T cells after dendritic cell vaccination. Sequencing used immunoSEQ multiplex PCR; TCRdb keeps in-frame clones, though not all of them. Of 71,000 or so clones detected, 81% appear once; the ten largest clones hold approximately 7.9%. The sequencing here drew on blood, taken before dendritic cell vaccination. These receptors were obtained from a human donor with glioblastoma.

V gene TRBV4-3 combines with J gene TRBJ1-2; maybe TRBD1 (6 bases). Germline lookup yields CDR1 LGHNA and CDR2 YSLEER. The CDR3 spans 16 residues. Deletions cut 0 bases from V and 7 bases from J, with 18 bases between. Written as DNA, the CDR3 is TGCGCCAGCAGCCAAGATAGGGGGGGAGGACTAGGTGGCTACACCTTC. Its protein is CASSQDRGGGLGGYTF.

The V and J genes are TRBV7-2 and TRBJ2-3, with D possibly being TRBD2 (6 bases). Trimming cost V 4 bases and J 1 base, with 15 bases left between them. In germline, CDR1 is SGHTA, CDR2 FQGNSA. This CDR3 is 16 amino acids long. The CDR3 region is CASSYGGSWGTDTQYF. The CDR3 region has the DNA TGTGCCAGCAGCTATGGGGGGTCTTGGGGCACAGATACGCAGTATTTT.

The chain carries TRBV7-3 and TRBJ2-3; D unresolved. From germline, CDR1 is SGHTA and CDR2 FQGTGA. The CDR3 has 13 residues. The V gene lost 4 bases and the J gene lost 5 bases, with 10 bases spanning the gap. The CDR3 bases are TGTGCCAGCAGCTCCTCAGCGATAGATACGCAGTATTTT. This codes for CASSSSAIDTQYF.

This clone was found once. This sequence joins TRBV7-2 and TRBJ2-3, with 10 nucleotides matching TRBD2. The germline gives CDR1 SGHTA, CDR2 FQGNSA. Unmatched junction bases numbered 3, after V lost 4 bases and J lost 2 bases. CDR3 length: 15 residues. The CDR3 reads CASSWTSGSTDTQYF. CDR3 sequence (DNA): TGTGCCAGCAGCTGGACTAGCGGCTCCACAGATACGCAGTATTTT. Looking up the rest from reference TRBV7-2 and TRBJ2-3 gives the full variable domain: GAGVSQSPSNKVTEKGKDVELRCDPISGHTALYWYRQSLGQGLEFLIYFQGNSAPDKSGLPSDRFSAERTGGSVSTLTIQRTQQEDSAVYLCASSWTSGSTDTQYFGPGTRLTVL.

The CDR3 DNA reads TGTGCCAGCAGCCCGGGACAGGCAGCCAACACCGGGGAGCTGTTTTTT. Encoded protein: CASSPGQAANTGELFF. The chain is built from TRBV5-6 and TRBJ2-2, with 8 bases lining up with TRBD1. The germline gives CDR1 SGHDT, CDR2 YYEEEE. The CDR3 is made up of 16 amino acids. V lost 4 bases, J lost 2 bases, and 7 bases stayed unmatched.

This clone showed up just once. The V call is TRBV9, the J call TRBJ1-2, with D perhaps matching TRBD1 (5 bases). The CDR3 loop spans 14 amino acids. Germline values: CDR1 SGDLS, CDR2 YYNGEE. The ends were cut back, 6 bases at V and 1 base at J, with 13 bases in the middle. The CDR3 region has the DNA TGTGCCAGCACCCCCCCGGGGGATAACTATGGCTACACCTTC. Translation: CASTPPGDNYGYTF.

This clone has a handful of counts. The genes are TRBV28 and TRBJ1-3; 8 nucleotides align to TRBD1. The V and J ends lost 4 bases and 3 bases, in that order; junction bases with no gene match: 2. This CDR3 is built from 14 residues. CDR1 is MDHEN, CDR2 SYDVKM, per germline. This CDR3 is CASSSRGLGNTIYF. The CDR3 DNA sequence: TGTGCCAGCAGTTCCAGGGGGCTTGGAAACACCATATATTTT.